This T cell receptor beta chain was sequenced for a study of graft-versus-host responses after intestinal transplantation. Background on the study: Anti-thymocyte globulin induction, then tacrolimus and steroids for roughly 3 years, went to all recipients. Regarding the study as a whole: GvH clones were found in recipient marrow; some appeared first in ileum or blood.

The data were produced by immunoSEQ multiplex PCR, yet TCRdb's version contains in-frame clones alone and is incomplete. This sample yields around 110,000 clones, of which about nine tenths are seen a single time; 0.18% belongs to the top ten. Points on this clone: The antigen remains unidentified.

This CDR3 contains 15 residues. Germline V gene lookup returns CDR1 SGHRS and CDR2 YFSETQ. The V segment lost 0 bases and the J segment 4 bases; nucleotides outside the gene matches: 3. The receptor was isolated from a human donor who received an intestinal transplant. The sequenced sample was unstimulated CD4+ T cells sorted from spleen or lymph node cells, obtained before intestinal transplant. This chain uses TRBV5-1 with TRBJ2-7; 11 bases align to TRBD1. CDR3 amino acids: CASSLVGQGAYEQYF. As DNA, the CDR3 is TGCGCCAGCAGCTTGGTTGGACAGGGGGCTTACGAGCAGTACTTC. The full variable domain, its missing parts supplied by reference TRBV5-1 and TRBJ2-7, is KAGVTQTPRYLIKTRGQQVTLSCSPISGHRSVSWYQQTPGQGLQFLFEYFSETQRNKGNFPGRFSGRQFSNSRSEMNVSTLELGDSALYLCASSLVGQGAYEQYFGPGTRLTVT.